A single sample gave rise to the 8 T cell receptor beta chains below, sequenced in a study of response to subunit inactivated influenza vaccine. TCRdb re-called the RT-PCR reads through MiXCR, storing one row per CDR3 protein. The repertoire includes about 780,000 distinct CDR3 sequences, approximately 17% of them detected once, and around 9.9% sits in the top ten. The source was PBMCs from blood, collected 5 days after vaccination. Every receptor here comes from a man aged 50 to 60 who received an inactivated influenza vaccine.

This clonotype was found a few times. The V and J genes are TRBV29-1 and TRBJ2-2; D possibly corresponds to TRBD1 (5 bases). Germline V gene lookup returns CDR1 SQVTM and CDR2 ANQGSEA. V lost 2 bases, J lost 4 bases, and 14 bases lay in between. The CDR3 covers 15 residues. The CDR3 here is CSVEHPGLITGELFF. CDR3 nucleotides: TGCAGCGTTGAACATCCAGGGTTGATCACCGGGGAGCTGTTTTTT.

This clonotype appeared many times. V and J are TRBV5-6 and TRBJ1-2; D is uncertain. CDR1 SGHDT and CDR2 YYEEEE come from the germline V gene. This CDR3 is 12 amino acids long. The V end was cut by 2 bases, the J end by 5 bases, with 7 bases between. The CDR3 DNA follows: TGTGCCAGCAGCTTTTCACGTTATGGCTACACCTTC. The encoded protein is CASSFSRYGYTF.

The chain's CDR3 is CASSSQPKEDTQYF. CDR3 DNA sequence: TGTGCCAGCAGTTCCCAGCCGAAGGAAGATACGCAGTATTTT. The chain links TRBV6-2 or TRBV6-3 to TRBJ2-3, with D unresolved. The CDR3 is made up of 14 amino acids. V lost 4 bases and J lost 5, with 13 bases in between. From germline, CDR1 is MNHEY and CDR2 SVGEGT.

The rearrangement uses TRBV3-1 and TRBJ2-2, with 10 bases matching TRBD1. V was pared by 6 bases and J by 4 bases, with 11 bases of the junction left unmatched. Germline V gene lookup returns CDR1 LGHDT and CDR2 YNNKEL (reference sequence). The CDR3 consists of 17 residues. The CDR3 loop reads CASRPKTGGSITGELFF. The DNA for the CDR3 is TGTGCCAGCAGACCTAAGACAGGGGGCTCGATCACCGGGGAGCTGTTTTTT. The full variable domain, completed using reference TRBV3-1 and TRBJ2-2, is DTAVSQTPKYLVTQMGNDKSIKCEQNLGHDTMYWYKQDSKKFLKIMFSYNNKELIINETVPNRFSPKSPDKAHLNLHINSLELGDSAVYFCASRPKTGGSITGELFFGEGSRLTVL.

The DNA of the CDR3 is TGTGCCAGCAGTAAAGGGGACAGGGCGGGATCCTATAATTCACCCCTCCACTTT. It translates to CASSKGDRAGSYNSPLHF. V is TRBV6-1 and J is TRBJ1-6, with TRBD1 matching 9 bases. CDR3 length: 18 amino acids. With V trimmed by 5 bases and J by 1 base, 9 bases remained unmatched. Germline V gives CDR1 MNHNS, CDR2 SASEGT.

V is TRBV24-1 and J is TRBJ2-7, with D possibly being TRBD1 (6 bases). This CDR3 contains 14 residues. Trimming removed 4 bases from V and 0 bases from J, with 9 bases in between. The germline V gene encodes CDR1 KGHDR and CDR2 SFDVKD. DNA for the CDR3: TGTGCCACCAGTGACCCGGACAGCTCCTACGAGCAGTACTTC. Its translation is CATSDPDSSYEQYF.

The V call is TRBV20-1, the J call TRBJ2-7, with D uncertain. CDR1 and CDR2 (germline): DFQATT, SNEGSKA (reference sequence). V lost 3 bases and J lost 0, with 12 bases in between. The CDR3 is made up of 14 amino acids. CDR3 amino acids: CSASVAPRSYEQYF. The DNA for the CDR3 is TGCAGTGCTAGCGTAGCCCCACGCTCCTACGAGCAGTACTTC.

The J gene is TRBJ2-3, the V gene TRBV7-2, with D perhaps matching TRBD1 (6 bases). Germline V gene lookup returns CDR1 SGHTA and CDR2 FQGNSA. Trimming took off 3 bases at V and 4 bases at J, with 11 bases between the two ends. The CDR3 sequence is 14 residues long. The CDR3 here is CASSFTPGADTQYF. The CDR3 bases are TGTGCCAGCAGCTTCACCCCAGGGGCAGATACGCAGTATTTT.